This T cell receptor (beta chain) is from a study of cytomegalovirus exposure and HLA in healthy donors. V lost 5 bases, J lost 2 bases, and 15 bases stayed unmatched. This CDR3 has 17 amino acids. CDR1 and CDR2 from the germline V gene are SGHNT and YENEEA. The protocol was immunoSEQ multiplex PCR, while the TCRdb copy is restricted to in-frame clones and leaves out a portion. The table lists some 330,000 clones, more than 80% of them singletons. This clone was picked up one time. The receptor comes from a woman aged 18-30 years in good health and CMV-seronegative. The source material was PBMCs. V usage is TRBV11-3 and J usage is TRBJ2-7; 7 bases fit TRBD2. CDR3 protein: CASSPSFVPGLTYEQYF. As DNA, the CDR3 is TGTGCCAGCAGCCCAAGCTTTGTGCCGGGACTAACCTACGAGCAGTACTTC.